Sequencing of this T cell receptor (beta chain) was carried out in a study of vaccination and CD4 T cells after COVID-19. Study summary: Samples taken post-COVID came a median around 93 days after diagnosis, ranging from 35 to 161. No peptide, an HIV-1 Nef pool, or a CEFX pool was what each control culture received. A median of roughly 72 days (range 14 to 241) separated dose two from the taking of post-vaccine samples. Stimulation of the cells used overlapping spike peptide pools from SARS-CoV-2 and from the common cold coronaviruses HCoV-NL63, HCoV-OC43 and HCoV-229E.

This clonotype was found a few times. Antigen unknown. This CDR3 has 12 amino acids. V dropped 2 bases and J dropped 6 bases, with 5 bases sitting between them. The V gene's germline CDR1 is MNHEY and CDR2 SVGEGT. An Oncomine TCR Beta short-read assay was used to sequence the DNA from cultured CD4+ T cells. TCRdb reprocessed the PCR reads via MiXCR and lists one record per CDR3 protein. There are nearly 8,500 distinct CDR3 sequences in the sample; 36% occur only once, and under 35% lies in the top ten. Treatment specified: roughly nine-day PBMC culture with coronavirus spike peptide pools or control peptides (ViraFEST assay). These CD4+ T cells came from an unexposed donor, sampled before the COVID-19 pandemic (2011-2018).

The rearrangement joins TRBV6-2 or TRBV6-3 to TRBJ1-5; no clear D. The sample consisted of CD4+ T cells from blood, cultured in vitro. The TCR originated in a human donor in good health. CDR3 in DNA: TGTGCCAGCAGTTACATCGGTCAGCCCCAGCATTTT. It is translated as CASSYIGQPQHF.